This T cell receptor (beta chain) is from a study of blood T cell repertoires in COVID-19. Whole-study context: PBMCs, B-cell-depleted T cells, or T cells provided the cDNA or gDNA that made up the material.

Looked up from germline, CDR1 is SNHLY and CDR2 is FYNNEI. Trimming removed 2 bases from V and 10 bases from J, with 12 bases in between. There are 14 residues in the CDR3. There are a few counts of this clone. How the authors handled the data: Counts of nucleated cells, estimated from reference gene primer amplification, were obtained. Using immunoSEQ multiplex PCR, the repertoire was profiled, and TCRdb retains in-frame clones only, with some absent. V, J and clone size are those of that table, while D and trimming were read from the DNA. Of 250,000 to 350,000 clones detected, 87% appear once; the ten largest clones hold approximately 2%.

The V and J genes are TRBV2 and TRBJ1-6; no clear D. Material: peripheral blood. This clonotype originated in a man between 18 and 29 years old with active or convalescent COVID-19. Here the CDR3 reads CASSEFGVGSPLHF. The CDR3 DNA sequence: TGTGCCAGCAGTGAATTCGGGGTTGGATCACCCCTCCACTTT.